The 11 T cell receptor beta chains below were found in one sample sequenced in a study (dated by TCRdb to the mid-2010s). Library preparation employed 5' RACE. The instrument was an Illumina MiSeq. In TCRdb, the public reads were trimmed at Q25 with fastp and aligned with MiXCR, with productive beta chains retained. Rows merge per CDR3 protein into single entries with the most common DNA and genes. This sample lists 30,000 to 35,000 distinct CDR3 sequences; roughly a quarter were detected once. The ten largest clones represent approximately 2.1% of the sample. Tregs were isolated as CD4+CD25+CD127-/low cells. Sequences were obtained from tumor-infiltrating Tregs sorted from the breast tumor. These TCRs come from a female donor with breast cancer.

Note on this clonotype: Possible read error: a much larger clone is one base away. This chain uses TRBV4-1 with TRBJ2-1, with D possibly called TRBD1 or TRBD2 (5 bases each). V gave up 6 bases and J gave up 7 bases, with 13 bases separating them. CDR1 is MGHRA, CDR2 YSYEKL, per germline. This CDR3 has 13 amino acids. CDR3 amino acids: CASRRTRGNEQFF. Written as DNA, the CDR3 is TGCGCCAGCAGGAGGACACGGGGTAATGAGCAGTTCTTC.

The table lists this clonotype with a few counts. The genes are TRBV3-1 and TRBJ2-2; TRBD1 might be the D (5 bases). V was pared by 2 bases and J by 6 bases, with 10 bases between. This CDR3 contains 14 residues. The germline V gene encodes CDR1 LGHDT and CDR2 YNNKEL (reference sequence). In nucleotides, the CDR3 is TGTGCCAGCAGCCAACAAGGGGCCCCCGGGGAGCTGTTTTTT. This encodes CASSQQGAPGELFF.

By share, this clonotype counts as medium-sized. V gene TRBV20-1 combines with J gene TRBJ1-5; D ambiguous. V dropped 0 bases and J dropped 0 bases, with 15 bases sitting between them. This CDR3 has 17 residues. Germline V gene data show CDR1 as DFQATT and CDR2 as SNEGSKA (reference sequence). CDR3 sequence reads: CSARDKAVKYSNQPQHF. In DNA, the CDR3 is TGCAGTGCTAGAGATAAGGCAGTGAAATATAGCAATCAGCCCCAGCATTTT.

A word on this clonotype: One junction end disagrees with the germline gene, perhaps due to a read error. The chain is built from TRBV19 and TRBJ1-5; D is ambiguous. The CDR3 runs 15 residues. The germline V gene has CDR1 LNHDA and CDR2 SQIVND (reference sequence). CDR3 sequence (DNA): TGTGCCAGTAGTTCGGACCTCGTGGGCAATCAGCCCCAGCGTTTT. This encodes CASSSDLVGNQPQRF.

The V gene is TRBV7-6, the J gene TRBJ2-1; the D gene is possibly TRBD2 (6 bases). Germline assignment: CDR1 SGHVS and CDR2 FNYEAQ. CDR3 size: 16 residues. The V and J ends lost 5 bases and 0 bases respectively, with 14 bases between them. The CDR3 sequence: CASSNLPTSSYNEQFF. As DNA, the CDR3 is TGTGCCAGCAGCAACCTCCCGACTAGCTCCTACAATGAGCAGTTCTTC.

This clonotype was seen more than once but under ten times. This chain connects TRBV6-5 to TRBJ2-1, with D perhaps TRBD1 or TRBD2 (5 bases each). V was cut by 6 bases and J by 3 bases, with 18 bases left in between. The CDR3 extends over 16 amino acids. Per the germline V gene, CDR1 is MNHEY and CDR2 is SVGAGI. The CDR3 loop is CASRPSRGSLYNEQFF. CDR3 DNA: TGTGCCAGCAGACCTTCTCGGGGCTCACTCTACAATGAGCAGTTCTTC.

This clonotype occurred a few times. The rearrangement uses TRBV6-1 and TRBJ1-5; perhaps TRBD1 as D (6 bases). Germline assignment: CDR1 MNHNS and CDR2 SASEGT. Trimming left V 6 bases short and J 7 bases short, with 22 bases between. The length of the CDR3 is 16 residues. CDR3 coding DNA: TGTGCCAGCAGCGTTTCCGTCAACAGGGTTAACCAGCCCCAGCATTTT. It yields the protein CASSVSVNRVNQPQHF.

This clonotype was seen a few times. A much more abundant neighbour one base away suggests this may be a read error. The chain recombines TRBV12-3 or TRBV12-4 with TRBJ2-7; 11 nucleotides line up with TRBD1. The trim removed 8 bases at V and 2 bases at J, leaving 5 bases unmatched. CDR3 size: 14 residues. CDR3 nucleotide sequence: TGTGCCAGCGGTTGGGGACAGGGGGCCTACGAGCAGTACTTC. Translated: CASGWGQGAYEQYF.

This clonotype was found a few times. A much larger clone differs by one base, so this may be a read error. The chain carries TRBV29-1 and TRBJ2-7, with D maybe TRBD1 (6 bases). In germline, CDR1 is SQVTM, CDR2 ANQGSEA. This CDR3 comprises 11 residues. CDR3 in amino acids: CGVGHRDEQYF. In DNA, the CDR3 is TGCGGCGTGGGACATCGAGACGAGCAGTACTTC.

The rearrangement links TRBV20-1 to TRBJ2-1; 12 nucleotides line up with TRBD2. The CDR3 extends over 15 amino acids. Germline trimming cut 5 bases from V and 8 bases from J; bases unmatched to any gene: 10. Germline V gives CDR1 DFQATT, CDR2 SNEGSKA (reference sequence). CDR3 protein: CSALPPSGGGDEQFF. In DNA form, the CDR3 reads TGCAGTGCTCTTCCCCCTAGCGGGGGGGGGGATGAGCAGTTCTTC.

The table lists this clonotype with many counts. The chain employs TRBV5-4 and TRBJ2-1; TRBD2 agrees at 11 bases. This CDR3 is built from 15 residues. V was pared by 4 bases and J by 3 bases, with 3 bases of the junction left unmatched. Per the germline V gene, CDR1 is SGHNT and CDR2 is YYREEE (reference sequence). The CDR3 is CASSLLAGDYNEQFF. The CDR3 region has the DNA TGTGCCAGCAGCCTACTAGCGGGAGACTACAATGAGCAGTTCTTC.